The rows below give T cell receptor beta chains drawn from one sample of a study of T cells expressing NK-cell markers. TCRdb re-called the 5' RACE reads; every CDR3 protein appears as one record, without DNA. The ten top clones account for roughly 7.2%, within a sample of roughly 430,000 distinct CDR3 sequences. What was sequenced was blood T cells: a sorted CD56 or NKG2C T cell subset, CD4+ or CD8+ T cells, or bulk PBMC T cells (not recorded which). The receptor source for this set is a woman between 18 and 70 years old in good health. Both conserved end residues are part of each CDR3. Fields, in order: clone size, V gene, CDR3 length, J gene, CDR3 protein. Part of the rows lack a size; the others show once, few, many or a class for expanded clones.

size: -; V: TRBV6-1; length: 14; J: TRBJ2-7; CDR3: CASRPTSGAYEQYF
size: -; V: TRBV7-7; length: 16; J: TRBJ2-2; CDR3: CASSVELAGGTGELFF
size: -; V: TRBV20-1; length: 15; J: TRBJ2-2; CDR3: CSAYKRVSNTGELFF
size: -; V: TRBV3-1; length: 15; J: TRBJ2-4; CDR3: CASSQTSLAKNIQYF
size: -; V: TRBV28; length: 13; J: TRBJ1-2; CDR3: CASRDDRSDGYTF
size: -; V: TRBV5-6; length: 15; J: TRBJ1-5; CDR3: CASSSLTGSNQPQHF
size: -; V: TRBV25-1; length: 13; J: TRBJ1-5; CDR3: CASSEGAGKPQHF
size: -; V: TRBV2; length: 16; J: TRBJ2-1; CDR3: CANSESEDSSYNEQFF
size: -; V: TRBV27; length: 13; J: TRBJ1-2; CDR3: CASSFRRNYGYTF
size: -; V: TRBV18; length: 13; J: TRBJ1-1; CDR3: CASSPFRGPEAFF
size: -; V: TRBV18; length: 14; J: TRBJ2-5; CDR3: CASSPGQEQETQYF
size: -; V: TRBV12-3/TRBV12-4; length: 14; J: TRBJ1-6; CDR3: CASSFGGGSSPLHF
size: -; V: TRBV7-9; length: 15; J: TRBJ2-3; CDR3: CASSFGTGSADTQYF
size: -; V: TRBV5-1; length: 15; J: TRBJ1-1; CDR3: CASSGNREEGTEAFF
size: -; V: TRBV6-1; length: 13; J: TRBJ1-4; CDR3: CASNELRGGKLFF
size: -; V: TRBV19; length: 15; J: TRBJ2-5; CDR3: CASGGLAEHQETQYF
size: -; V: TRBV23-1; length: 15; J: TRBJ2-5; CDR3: CASSQSRGYQETQYF
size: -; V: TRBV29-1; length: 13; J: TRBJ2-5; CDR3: CSAEVQGGETQYF
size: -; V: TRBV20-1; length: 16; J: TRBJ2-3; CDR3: CSALLFVGGLTDTQYF
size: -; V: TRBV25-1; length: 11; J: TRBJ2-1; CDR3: CASSATVVQFF
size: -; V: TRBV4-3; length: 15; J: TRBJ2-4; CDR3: CASSQNQLAQNIQYF
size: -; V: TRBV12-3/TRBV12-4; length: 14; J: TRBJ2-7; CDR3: CASTYGGTAYEQYF
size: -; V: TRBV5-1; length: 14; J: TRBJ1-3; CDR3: CASSWGASGNTIYF
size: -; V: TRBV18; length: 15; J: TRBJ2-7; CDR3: CASSPVGGHSYEQYF
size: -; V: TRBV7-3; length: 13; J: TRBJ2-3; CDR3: CASSLRRGDTQYF
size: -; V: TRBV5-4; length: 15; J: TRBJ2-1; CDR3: CASSPRDRTYNEQFF
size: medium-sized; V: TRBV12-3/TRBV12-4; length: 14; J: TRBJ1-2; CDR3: CASSSGQGADGYTF
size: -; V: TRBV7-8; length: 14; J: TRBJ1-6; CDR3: CASSTGRSNSPLHF
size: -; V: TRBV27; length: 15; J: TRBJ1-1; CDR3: CASSSYLEPNTEAFF